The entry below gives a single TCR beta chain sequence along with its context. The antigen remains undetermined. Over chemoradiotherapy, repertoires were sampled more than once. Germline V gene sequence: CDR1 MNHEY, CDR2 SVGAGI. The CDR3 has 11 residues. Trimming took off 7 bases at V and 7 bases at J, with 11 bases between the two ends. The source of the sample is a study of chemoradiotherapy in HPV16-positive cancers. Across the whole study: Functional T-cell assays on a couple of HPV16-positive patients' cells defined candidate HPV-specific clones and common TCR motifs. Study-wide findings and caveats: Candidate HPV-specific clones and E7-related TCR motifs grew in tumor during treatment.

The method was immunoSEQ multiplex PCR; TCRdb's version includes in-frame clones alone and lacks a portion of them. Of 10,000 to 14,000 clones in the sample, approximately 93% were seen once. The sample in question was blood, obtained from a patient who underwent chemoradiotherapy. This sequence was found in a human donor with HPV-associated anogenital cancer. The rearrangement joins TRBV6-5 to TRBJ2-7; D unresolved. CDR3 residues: CASNHLGEQYF. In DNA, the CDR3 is TGTGCCAGCAATCACCTGGGGGAGCAGTACTTC.